This T cell receptor beta chain was identified during a study of cytomegalovirus exposure and HLA in healthy donors. In the PCR, 60 Vbeta and 13 Jbeta primers were used. This table comes from immunoSEQ multiplex PCR, and its TCRdb copy is limited to in-frame clones, with some not included. The table includes approximately 150,000 clones, about 70% detected once. This CDR3 is 14 amino acids long. V gave up 4 bases and J gave up 0 bases, with 9 bases separating them. Germline CDR1 and CDR2: SNHLY and FYNNEI. The specimen was PBMCs. The chain is built from TRBV2 and TRBJ2-5; tentatively, D is TRBD2 (6 bases). This receptor was obtained from a man aged 25 to 40 in good health and CMV-seropositive. DNA of the CDR3: TGTGCCAGCAGTGGAAGGGAGGACCAAGAGACCCAGTACTTC. Translated, it gives CASSGREDQETQYF.